The text below deals with one T cell receptor beta chain. This clone was observed a few times. This receptor's antigen is unknown. No clone much larger than this one lies a single base away; base qualities are absent. These data come from a study of blood T cell repertoires in COVID-19 (TCRdb year 2020). Study-wide context: The collaborator samples originated in the United States, Italy and Spain and spanned the acute and convalescent phases of COVID-19. The repertoires were released in a freely available public database meant as a resource for research on the immune response to SARS-CoV-2. The material from the prospective study consisted of cDNA or gDNA derived from T cells, B-cell-depleted T cells, or PBMCs. Subjects who had been exposed to COVID-19, were actively infected with it, or had recovered from it provided the deeply sampled blood TCRbeta repertoires that made up the dataset. The samples were drawn from two sources: the first 160 participants of the ongoing ImmuneRACE study, and 1,000 to 1,500 subjects contributed by 6 global collaborators. Nearly every sample came with metadata listing a de-identified subject ID, COVID-19 status, age in years and sex. Where available, HLA class I and class II types were taken from metadata supplied by the sample provider and were not determined by assay-based typing.

The CDR3 spans 15 residues, from the cysteine through the phenylalanine. The CDR3 DNA has 45 bases and is translated from base 1. The germline V gene supplies CDR1 SNHLY and CDR2 FYNNEI. V loses 7 bases at its end and J loses 4 bases; junction bases beyond the gene matches: 11. The collaborating institutions used their own protocols to collect whole blood in K2EDTA tubes. For TCRbeta analysis, collaborator samples were shipped as frozen whole blood, as isolated PBMCs, or as DNA extracted from either sample type. TCRbeta CDR3 regions were amplified from genomic DNA using the immunoSEQ Assay, a bias-controlled multiplex PCR. Regarding the original processing steps: The number of nucleated cells in each sample was estimated from the amplification of reference gene primers within the assay. To quantify the absolute abundance of each unique TCRbeta CDR3 rearrangement, sequence reads were collapsed and filtered. For each sample, productive Simpson clonality was calculated as the square root of Simpson's diversity index across productive rearrangements. TCRdb's version of the immuneACCESS table is confined to in-frame rearrangements and falls short of the full clone set. An unresolved V gene accounts for under half of the shortfall where checked; the remainder is of unknown origin. From that table come the V and J calls and clone size; the DNA was used to work out D and trimming. The sample contains roughly 160,000 clones, about 83% of them found a single time. The ten most abundant clones make up roughly 2% of the sample.

Paper-wide results and their limitations: Clinical and demographic metadata were provided uncurated, with the amount varying by source and participant.

Material: peripheral blood. The source of this sequence is a woman of 80 years or more with acute or convalescent COVID-19. This chain is built from TRBV2 and TRBJ1-2, and 8 bases in between align with TRBD1. CDR3 loop: CASTRTGILIYGYTF. The nucleotides are TGTGCCAGCACCCGGACAGGGATTTTAATCTATGGCTACACCTTC.